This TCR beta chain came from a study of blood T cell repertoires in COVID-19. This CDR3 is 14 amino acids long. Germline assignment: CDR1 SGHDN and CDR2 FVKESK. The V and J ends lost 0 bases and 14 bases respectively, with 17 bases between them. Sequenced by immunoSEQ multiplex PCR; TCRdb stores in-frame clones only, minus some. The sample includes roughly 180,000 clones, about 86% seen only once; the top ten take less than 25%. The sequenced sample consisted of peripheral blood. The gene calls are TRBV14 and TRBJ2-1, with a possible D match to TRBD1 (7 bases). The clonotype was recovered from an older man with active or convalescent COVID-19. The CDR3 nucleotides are TGTGCCAGCAGCCAAGATCTCAGGAGGGACAGCAAGTTCTTC. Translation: CASSQDLRRDSKFF.